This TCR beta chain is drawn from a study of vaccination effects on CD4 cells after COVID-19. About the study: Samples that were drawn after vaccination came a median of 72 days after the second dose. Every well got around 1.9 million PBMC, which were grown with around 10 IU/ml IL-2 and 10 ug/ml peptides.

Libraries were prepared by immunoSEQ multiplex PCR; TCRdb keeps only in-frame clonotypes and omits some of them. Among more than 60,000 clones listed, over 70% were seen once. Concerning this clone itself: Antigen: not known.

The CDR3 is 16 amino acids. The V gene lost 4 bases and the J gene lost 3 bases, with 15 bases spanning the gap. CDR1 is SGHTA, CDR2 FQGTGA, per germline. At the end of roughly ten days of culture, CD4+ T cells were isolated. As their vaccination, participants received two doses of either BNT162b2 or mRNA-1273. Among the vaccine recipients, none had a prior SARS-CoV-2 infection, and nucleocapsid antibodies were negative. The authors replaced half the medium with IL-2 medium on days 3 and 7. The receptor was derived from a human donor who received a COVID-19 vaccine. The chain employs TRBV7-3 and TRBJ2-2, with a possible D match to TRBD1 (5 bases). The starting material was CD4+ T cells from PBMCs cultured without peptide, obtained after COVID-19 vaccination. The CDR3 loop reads CASSSGQNPYTGELFF. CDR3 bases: TGTGCCAGCAGCTCTGGACAAAATCCCTACACCGGGGAGCTGTTTTTT.